This T cell receptor (beta chain) was identified in a study of PD-L1 blockade in urothelial cancer. Study at large: Most patients, about 85% of the roughly 30, were males with bladder-origin cancer. Researchers found blood samples held a median of about 130,000 T cells.

V lost 7 bases to trimming and J lost 7 bases, with 14 bases between them. This CDR3 is 12 amino acids long. The germline CDR1 and CDR2 sequences are SQVTM and ANQGSEA. Sample time point: peripheral blood 6 weeks after treatment start. TCRdb's copy holds only in-frame clones and misses some; the assay was immunoSEQ multiplex PCR. The table includes approximately 44,000 clones, 75% to 95% detected once. The source of this sequence is a man aged 65 to 85 with urothelial cancer. The chain joins TRBV29-1 to TRBJ2-1; no reliable D call. The sample here was PBMCs, taken around atezolizumab (anti-PD-L1) treatment. This CDR3 reads CSALRYGNEQFF. CDR3 DNA: TGCAGCGCCCTAAGGTACGGGAATGAGCAGTTCTTC.